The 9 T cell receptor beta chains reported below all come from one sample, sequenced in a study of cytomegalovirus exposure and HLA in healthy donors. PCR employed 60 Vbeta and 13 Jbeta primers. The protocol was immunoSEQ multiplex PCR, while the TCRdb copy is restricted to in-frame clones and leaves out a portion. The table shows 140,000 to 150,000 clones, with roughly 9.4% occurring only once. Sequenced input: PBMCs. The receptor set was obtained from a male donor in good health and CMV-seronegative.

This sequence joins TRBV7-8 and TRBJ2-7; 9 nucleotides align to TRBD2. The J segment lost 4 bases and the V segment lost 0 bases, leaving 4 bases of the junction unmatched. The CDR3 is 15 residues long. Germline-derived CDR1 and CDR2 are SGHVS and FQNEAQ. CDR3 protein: CASSLAWRGGYEQYF. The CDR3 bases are TGTGCCAGCAGCTTAGCTTGGCGGGGGGGGTACGAGCAGTACTTC.

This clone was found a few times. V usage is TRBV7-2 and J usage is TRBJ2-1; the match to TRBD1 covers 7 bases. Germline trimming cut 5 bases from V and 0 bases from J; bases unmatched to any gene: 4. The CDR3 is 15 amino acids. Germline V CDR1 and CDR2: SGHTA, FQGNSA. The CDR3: CASSMTGSSYNEQFF. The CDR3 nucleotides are TGTGCCAGCAGCATGACAGGGTCCTCCTACAATGAGCAGTTCTTC.

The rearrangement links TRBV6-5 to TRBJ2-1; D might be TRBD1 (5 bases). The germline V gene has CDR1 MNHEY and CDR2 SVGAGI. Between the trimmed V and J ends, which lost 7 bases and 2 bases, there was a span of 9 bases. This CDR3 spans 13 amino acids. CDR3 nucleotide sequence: TGTGCCAGCACCAGGGATACCTACAATGAGCAGTTCTTC. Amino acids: CASTRDTYNEQFF.

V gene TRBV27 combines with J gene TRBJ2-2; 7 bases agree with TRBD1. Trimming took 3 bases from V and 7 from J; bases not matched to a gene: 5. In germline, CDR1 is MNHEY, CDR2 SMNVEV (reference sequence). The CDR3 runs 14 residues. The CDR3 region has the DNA TGTGCCAGCAGTTTGACAGGGTACGGCGGGGAGCTGTTTTTT. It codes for CASSLTGYGGELFF.

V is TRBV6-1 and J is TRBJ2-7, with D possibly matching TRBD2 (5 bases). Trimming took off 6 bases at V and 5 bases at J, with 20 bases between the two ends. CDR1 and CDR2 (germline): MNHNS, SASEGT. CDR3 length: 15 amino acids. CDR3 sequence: CASRPAFGRENEQYF. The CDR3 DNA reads TGTGCCAGCAGACCCGCGTTTGGGAGAGAAAACGAGCAGTACTTC.

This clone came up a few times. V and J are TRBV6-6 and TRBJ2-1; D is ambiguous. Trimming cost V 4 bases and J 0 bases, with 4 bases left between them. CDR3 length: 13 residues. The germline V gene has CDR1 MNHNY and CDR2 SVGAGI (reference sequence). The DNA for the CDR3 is TGTGCCAGCAGTTTCAGCTCCTACAATGAGCAGTTCTTC. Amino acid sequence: CASSFSSYNEQFF.

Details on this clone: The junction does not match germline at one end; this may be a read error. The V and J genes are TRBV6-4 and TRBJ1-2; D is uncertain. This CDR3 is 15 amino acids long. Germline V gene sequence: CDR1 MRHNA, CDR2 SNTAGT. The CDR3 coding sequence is TGTGCCAGCAGTGAACATCCCGGGGATAACTATTGCTACACCTTC. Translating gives CASSEHPGDNYCYTF.

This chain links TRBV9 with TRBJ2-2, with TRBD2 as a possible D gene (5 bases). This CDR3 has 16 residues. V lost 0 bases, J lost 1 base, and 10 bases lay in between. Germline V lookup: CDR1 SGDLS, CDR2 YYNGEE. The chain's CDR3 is CASSVAGNQNTGELFF. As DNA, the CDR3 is TGTGCCAGCAGCGTAGCGGGAAATCAGAACACCGGGGAGCTGTTTTTT.

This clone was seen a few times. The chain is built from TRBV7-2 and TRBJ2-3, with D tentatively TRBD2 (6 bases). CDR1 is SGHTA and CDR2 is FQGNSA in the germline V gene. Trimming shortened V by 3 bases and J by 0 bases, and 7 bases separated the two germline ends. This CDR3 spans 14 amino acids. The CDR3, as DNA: TGTGCCAGCAGCTTCGGGGGAAGCACAGATACGCAGTATTTT. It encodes CASSFGGSTDTQYF.